The entry below describes one TCR beta chain. Antigen: not known. TCR beta CDR3 regions were amplified from RNA transcripts. Using the HTBI primer set, a first-round RT-PCR was run on the TCR CDR3. TCRdb recomputed calls from the multiplex PCR reads with MiXCR, one row per CDR3 protein. The repertoire holds 500,000 to 750,000 distinct CDR3 sequences, over 12% seen once, with roughly 7% in the top ten. These data come from a study of T cells in Graves' hyperthyroidism and ophthalmopathy. Study-wide points: The blood repertoire included most of the expanded thyroid clonotypes above 0.001. Stable hyperthyroidism was separated from ophthalmopathy by a model based on 13 V-J features.

V was pared by 3 bases and J by 7 bases, with 21 bases of the junction left unmatched. The CDR3 is made up of 18 amino acids. Looked up from germline, CDR1 is DFQATT and CDR2 is SNEGSKA (reference sequence). Sequencing used blood. The chain uses TRBV20-1 and TRBJ1-2, with 9 nucleotides matching TRBD1. The sequence was obtained from a woman aged 18-29 years with Graves' ophthalmopathy. The CDR3 spells CSARRIRGVGQGNGGYTF. For the CDR3, the DNA is TGCAGTGCTAGGCGCATTAGGGGTGTCGGACAGGGGAACGGTGGCTACACCTTC.